These 11 T cell receptor beta chains were all obtained from the same sample, sequenced in a study of blood T cell repertoires in COVID-19. Using immunoSEQ multiplex PCR, the repertoire was profiled, and TCRdb retains in-frame clones only, with some absent. The data show 85,000 to 110,000 clones, 84% seen once. Sequenced material: peripheral blood. These receptors were collected from a human donor in a cohort sampled during active COVID-19.

The chain joins TRBV12-1 to TRBJ1-2; the D call TRBD1 from the table was never checked on the DNA. TRBV12-1 is reported as a pseudogene. This CDR3 has 12 residues. CDR3 sequence (DNA): TGTGCCAGCAGCTCCCACAGGGGGAGGAACACCTTC. Residues: CASSSHRGRNTF.

The chain joins TRBV9 to TRBJ1-1; the D is unclear. This CDR3 contains 14 residues. Germline values: CDR1 SGDLS, CDR2 YYNGEE. V lost 4 bases to trimming and J lost 1 base, with 11 bases between them. CDR3: CASSPQPTNTEAFF. DNA of the CDR3: TGTGCCAGCAGCCCACAGCCGACGAACACTGAAGCTTTCTTT.

This chain connects TRBV5-1 to TRBJ2-3, with 8 bases fitting TRBD1. Germline V gene sequence: CDR1 SGHRS, CDR2 YFSETQ. Trimming took 3 bases from V and 0 from J; bases not matched to a gene: 9. The CDR3 is 17 amino acids. The CDR3 DNA is TGCGCCAGCAGCTCTCGCCCTCGGACAGGGAGCACAGATACGCAGTATTTT. Residues: CASSSRPRTGSTDTQYF. The variable domain in full, completed from reference TRBV5-1 and TRBJ2-3, reads KAGVTQTPRYLIKTRGQQVTLSCSPISGHRSVSWYQQTPGQGLQFLFEYFSETQRNKGNFPGRFSGRQFSNSRSEMNVSTLELGDSALYLCASSSRPRTGSTDTQYFGPGTRLTVL.

The V gene is TRBV6-5, the J gene TRBJ2-3; 7 bases align to TRBD1. Germline V gene sequence: CDR1 MNHEY, CDR2 SVGAGI. Trimming took 7 bases from V and 3 from J; bases not matched to a gene: 7. The length of the CDR3 is 14 residues. CDR3 in amino acids: CASKRGQGTDTQYF. The CDR3 DNA sequence: TGTGCCAGCAAAAGGGGGCAGGGAACAGATACGCAGTATTTT.

This chain joins TRBV7-3 and TRBJ2-2; TRBD1 agrees at 9 bases. This CDR3 spans 16 amino acids. The trim removed 2 bases at V and 6 bases at J, leaving 7 bases unmatched. Germline values: CDR1 SGHTA, CDR2 FQGTGA. CDR3 nucleotide sequence: TGTGCCAGCAGCTTACTGGGGACAGGGACGGCCGGGGAGCTGTTTTTT. Protein sequence: CASSLLGTGTAGELFF.

The chain has TRBV19 and TRBJ2-1; a possible D gene is TRBD1 (5 bases). This CDR3 region has 12 residues. V shed 4 bases and J shed 4 bases, with 5 bases lying between them. CDR1 LNHDA and CDR2 SQIVND come from the germline V gene (reference sequence). CDR3 amino acids: CASSTGYNEQFF. The DNA for the CDR3 is TGTGCCAGTAGTACAGGGTACAATGAGCAGTTCTTC.

The chain uses TRBV30 and TRBJ2-3, with TRBD2 identical over 8 bases. The CDR3 covers 14 residues. Germline V lookup: CDR1 GTSNPN, CDR2 SVGIG (reference sequence). With V trimmed by 3 bases and J by 2 bases, 4 bases remained unmatched. This chain's CDR3 is CAWSDGGVTDTQYF. In DNA, the CDR3 is TGTGCCTGGAGCGACGGGGGGGTCACAGATACGCAGTATTTT.

The chain combines TRBV6-5 with TRBJ2-3; unclear D gene. The germline V gene has CDR1 MNHEY and CDR2 SVGAGI. V lost 4 bases and J lost 9, with 11 bases in between. CDR3 size: 12 residues. The CDR3 loop is CASSSPRKTQYF. Written as DNA, the CDR3 is TGTGCCAGCAGTTCGCCCAGGAAAACGCAGTATTTT.

This clone came up once. This CDR3 reads CSANDRGRAFF. The CDR3 nucleotides read TGCAGTGCAAACGACAGGGGCCGAGCTTTCTTT. The chain couples TRBV20-1 to TRBJ1-1; 8 bases fit TRBD1. This CDR3 spans 11 amino acids. Germline CDR1 is DFQATT and CDR2 is SNEGSKA (reference sequence). The trim removed 6 bases at V and 10 bases at J, leaving 7 bases unmatched.

V is TRBV5-1 and J is TRBJ1-3; weak D call: TRBD1 (6 bases). CDR1 and CDR2 (germline): SGHRS, YFSETQ. The CDR3 runs to 16 residues. Trimming pared 4 bases from V and 1 base from J, leaving 15 bases between. CDR3 amino acids: CASSLNRVGSGNTIYF. The CDR3 region has the DNA TGCGCCAGCAGCCTTAACAGGGTCGGATCTGGAAACACCATATATTTT.

The V gene is TRBV4-2, the J gene TRBJ1-2; 9 nucleotides agree with TRBD1. This CDR3 has 14 residues. Germline V CDR1 and CDR2: LGHNA, YNFKEQ. V gave up 5 bases and J gave up 4 bases; unmatched junction bases: 5. The DNA of the CDR3 is TGTGCCAGCAGCAGGACAGGGGACTCCTATGGCTACACCTTC. This translates into CASSRTGDSYGYTF.